This TCR beta chain was identified during a study of CD8 T cells in Susac syndrome. Study-wide results and caveats: The study admitted that it had a relatively small number of individuals in its TCR sequencing and HLA analysis.

The CDR3 totals 16 residues. Regarding this clonotype: Its antigen is not known. At one end, the junction sequence differs from germline, possibly due to a read error.

Random hexamers were used to reverse transcribe about 0.5 to 1 ug of RNA. The authors amplified TCR beta CDR3 across 54 Vbeta and 13 Jbeta using immunoSEQ multiplex PCR. TCRdb analysed the immunoSEQ multiplex PCR reads with MiXCR anew, one entry per CDR3 protein. This sample has around 280,000 distinct CDR3 sequences, with about 88% found just once. TCR beta sequencing was performed on blood CD8+ and CD4+ T cells. It was negative isolation that provided the CD8+ and CD4+ T cells, whereas TEMRA cells were enriched by FACS. The source of this sequence is a human donor with multiple sclerosis. The sample was CD8+ T cells from PBMCs. V and J are TRBV12-3 or TRBV12-4 and TRBJ1-1, with D perhaps matching TRBD1 (6 bases). The DNA for the CDR3 is TGTGCCAGCAGTTCGTTCGACACAGGGCTGAACACTGAAGCTTCCTTT. Translating gives CASSSFDTGLNTEASF.